This T cell receptor (beta chain) was captured by sequencing in a study of OX40 agonist ivuxolimab in advanced cancers. The wider study: Patients received ivuxolimab, an intravenous treatment, every 2 weeks at 0.01 to 10 mg/kg.

The table came from immunoSEQ multiplex PCR; TCRdb's copy has only in-frame clones and leaves some out. This sample carries fewer than 85,000 clones, roughly four fifths of them seen once, and the ten largest clones take approximately 5.1%. Patients were ineligible given autoimmune disease history or systemic immunosuppression. The V end lost 4 bases, the J end lost 0 bases, and 6 bases lay between the germline ends. CDR3 length: 13 residues. CDR1 and CDR2 from the germline V gene are LNHDA and SQIVND (reference sequence). About this clone: The antigen remains unidentified.

General study findings and limits: Among T cells, CD8+ cells averaged more expanded clones than CD4+ cells. Patients who responded partially at 0.1-3.0 mg/kg showed clonal expansion ranking among the lowest.

The source was CD4+ or CD8+ T cells sorted from blood, collected in a trial of the OX40 agonist ivuxolimab. This receptor was obtained from an adult with an advanced solid tumor such as melanoma, head and neck, liver or kidney cancer. This chain connects TRBV19 to TRBJ1-1; D unresolved. DNA for the CDR3: TGTGCCAGTAGTAAAGGCGTGAACACTGAAGCTTTCTTT. It specifies CASSKGVNTEAFF.